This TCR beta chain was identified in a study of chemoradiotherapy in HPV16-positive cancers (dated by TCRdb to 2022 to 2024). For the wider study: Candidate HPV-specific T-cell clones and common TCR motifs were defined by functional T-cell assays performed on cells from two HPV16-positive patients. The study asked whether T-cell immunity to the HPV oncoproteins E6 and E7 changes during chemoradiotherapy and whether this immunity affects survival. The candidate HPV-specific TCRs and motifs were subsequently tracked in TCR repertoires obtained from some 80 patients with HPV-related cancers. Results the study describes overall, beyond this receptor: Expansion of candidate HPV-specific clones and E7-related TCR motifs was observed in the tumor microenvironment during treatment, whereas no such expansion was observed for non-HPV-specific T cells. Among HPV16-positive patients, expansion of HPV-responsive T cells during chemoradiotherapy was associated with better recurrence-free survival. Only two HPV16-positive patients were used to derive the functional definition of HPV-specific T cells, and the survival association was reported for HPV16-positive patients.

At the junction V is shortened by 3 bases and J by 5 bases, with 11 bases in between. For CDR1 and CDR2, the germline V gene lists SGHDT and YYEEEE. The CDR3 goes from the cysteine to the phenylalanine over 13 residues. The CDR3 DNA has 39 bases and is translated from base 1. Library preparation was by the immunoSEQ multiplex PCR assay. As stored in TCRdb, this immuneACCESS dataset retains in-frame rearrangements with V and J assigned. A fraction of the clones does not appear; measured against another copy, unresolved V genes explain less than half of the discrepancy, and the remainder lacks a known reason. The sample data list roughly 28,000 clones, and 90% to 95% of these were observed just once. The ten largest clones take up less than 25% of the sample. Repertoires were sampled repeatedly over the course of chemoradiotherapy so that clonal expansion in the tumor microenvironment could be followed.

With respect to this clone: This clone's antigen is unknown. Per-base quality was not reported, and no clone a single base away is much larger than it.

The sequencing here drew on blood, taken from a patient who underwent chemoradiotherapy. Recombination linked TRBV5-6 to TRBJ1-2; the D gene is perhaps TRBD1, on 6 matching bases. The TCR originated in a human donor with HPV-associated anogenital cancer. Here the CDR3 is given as CASSYRQDYGYTF. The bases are TGTGCCAGCAGCTACCGACAGGATTATGGCTACACCTTC.